This T cell receptor beta chain was captured by sequencing in a study of T cell responses to AZD1222 COVID-19 vaccine. General study results and limits: Females outnumbered males among donors, who were mostly white British; clonal diversity was possibly underestimated. Close to half of all spike-specific TCRs reportedly target regions of the variants that are unmutated.

This table comes from immunoSEQ multiplex PCR, and its TCRdb copy is limited to in-frame clones, with some not included. This table has around 44,000 clones, 80% to 90% appearing once. As concerns this clone: Its antigen is still unknown.

Investigators merged groups given second doses at roughly 4 or roughly 12 weeks. This TCR was recovered from an adult who received the AZD1222 COVID-19 vaccine. This material consisted of peripheral blood, taken 28 days after the second AZD1222 dose.

CDR3 sequence: CASSPTGLVAEAFF. Here the CDR3 DNA reads TGTGCCAGCAGTCCGACAGGGTTGGTGGCTGAAGCTTTCTTT. The V call is TRBV28, the J call TRBJ1-1; 7 nucleotides match TRBD1. This CDR3 has 14 amino acids. Germline CDR1 MDHEN, CDR2 SYDVKM. V lost 5 bases to trimming and J lost 6 bases; unmatched junction nucleotides: 9.